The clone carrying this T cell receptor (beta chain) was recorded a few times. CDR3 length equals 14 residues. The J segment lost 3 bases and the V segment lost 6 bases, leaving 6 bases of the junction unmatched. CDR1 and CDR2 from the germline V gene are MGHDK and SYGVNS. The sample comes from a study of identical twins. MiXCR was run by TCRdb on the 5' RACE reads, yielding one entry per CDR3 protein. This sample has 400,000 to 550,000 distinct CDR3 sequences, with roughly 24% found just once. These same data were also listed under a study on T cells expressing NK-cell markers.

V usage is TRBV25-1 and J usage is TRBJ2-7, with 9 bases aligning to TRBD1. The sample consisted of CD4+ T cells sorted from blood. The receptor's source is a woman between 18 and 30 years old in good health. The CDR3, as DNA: TGTGCCAGCAGGGGACAGGGTTTCGGCTACGAGCAGTACTTC. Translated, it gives CASRGQGFGYEQYF.